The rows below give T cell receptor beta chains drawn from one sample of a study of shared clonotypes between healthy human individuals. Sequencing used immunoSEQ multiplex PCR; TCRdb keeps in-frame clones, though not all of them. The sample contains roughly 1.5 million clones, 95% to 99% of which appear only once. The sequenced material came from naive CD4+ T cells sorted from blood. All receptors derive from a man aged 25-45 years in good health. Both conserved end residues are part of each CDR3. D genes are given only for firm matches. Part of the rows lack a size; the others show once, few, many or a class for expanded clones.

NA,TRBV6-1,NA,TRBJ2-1,CASSELNEQFF,TGTGCCAGCAGTGAGCTTAATGAGCAGTTCTTC
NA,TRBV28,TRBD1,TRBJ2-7,CASSPAGTGMYEQYF,TGTGCCAGCAGTCCGGCCGGGACAGGGATGTACGAGCAGTACTTC
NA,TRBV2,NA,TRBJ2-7,CASTARQTYEQYF,TGTGCCAGCACCGCGAGACAAACCTACGAGCAGTACTTC
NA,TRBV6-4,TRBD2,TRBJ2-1,CASSDSNQREYDEQFF,TGTGCCAGCAGTGACTCGAACCAGCGGGAGTACGATGAGCAGTTCTTC
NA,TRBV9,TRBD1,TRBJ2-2,CASARTGGGTGELFF,TGTGCCAGCGCCCGGACAGGGGGAGGCACCGGGGAGCTGTTTTTT
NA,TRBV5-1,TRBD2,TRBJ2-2,CASSPLPGLAANTGELFF,TGCGCCAGCAGCCCCCTCCCGGGACTAGCGGCAAACACCGGGGAGCTGTTTTTT
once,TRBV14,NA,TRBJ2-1,CASSHRVSSNEQFF,TGTGCCAGCAGCCACAGGGTTTCGTCCAATGAGCAGTTCTTC
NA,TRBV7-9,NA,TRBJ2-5,CASSLGGRETQYF,TGTGCCAGCAGCTTGGGGGGGCGAGAGACCCAGTACTTC
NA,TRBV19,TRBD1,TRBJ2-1,CASSQFPLGQGSYNEQFF,TGTGCCAGTAGCCAATTCCCCTTGGGACAGGGTTCCTACAATGAGCAGTTCTTC
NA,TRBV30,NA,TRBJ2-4,CAWKPPGPQIQYF,TGTGCCTGGAAACCACCGGGCCCCCAGATTCAGTACTTC
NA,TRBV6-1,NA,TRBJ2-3,CASSELTGASTDTQYF,TGTGCCAGCAGTGAACTCACGGGGGCTAGCACAGATACGCAGTATTTT
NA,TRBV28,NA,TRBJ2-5,CASSTISSDYQETQYF,TGTGCCAGCAGCACTATTTCTAGCGATTATCAAGAGACCCAGTACTTC
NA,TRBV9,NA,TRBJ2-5,CASSVQGTQETQYF,TGTGCCAGCAGCGTCCAAGGGACCCAAGAGACCCAGTACTTC
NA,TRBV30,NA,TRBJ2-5,CAWSAGWKGRHQETQYF,TGTGCCTGGAGTGCTGGCTGGAAGGGCCGTCACCAAGAGACCCAGTACTTC
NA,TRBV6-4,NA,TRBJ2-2,CASRAGPSTGELFF,TGTGCCAGCCGTGCTGGGCCCTCCACCGGGGAGCTGTTTTTT
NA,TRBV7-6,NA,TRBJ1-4,CASSLARGDQVSTNEKLFF,TGTGCCAGCAGCTTAGCACGGGGAGATCAGGTTTCGACTAATGAAAAACTGTTTTTT
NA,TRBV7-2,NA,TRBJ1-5,CASSPTAGPQHF,TGTGCCAGCAGCCCCACCGCGGGGCCCCAGCATTTT
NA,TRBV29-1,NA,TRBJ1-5,CSVQKTGGVGDQPQHF,TGCAGCGTTCAAAAGACTGGTGGGGTGGGGGATCAGCCCCAGCATTTT
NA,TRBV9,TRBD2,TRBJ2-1,CASSPTGTSWVSSYNEQFF,TGTGCCAGCAGCCCTACCGGGACTAGCTGGGTGAGCTCCTACAATGAGCAGTTCTTC
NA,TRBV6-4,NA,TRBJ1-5,CASSDPGQAEYPPNQPQHF,TGTGCCAGCAGTGACCCCGGGCAGGCGGAATACCCCCCCAATCAGCCCCAGCATTTT
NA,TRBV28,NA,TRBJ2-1,CASSWTSGEQFF,TGTGCCAGCAGTTGGACCTCCGGGGAGCAGTTCTTC
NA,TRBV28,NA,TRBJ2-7,CASSQRGRRLEQYF,TGTGCCAGCAGCCAAAGGGGGAGACGATTGGAGCAGTACTTC
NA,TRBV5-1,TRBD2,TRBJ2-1,CASSFLAGEDEQFF,TGCGCCAGCAGCTTCCTAGCGGGAGAGGATGAGCAGTTCTTC
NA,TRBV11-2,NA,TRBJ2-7,CASSLDIRDPPYEQYF,TGTGCCAGCAGCTTAGATATAAGGGACCCCCCCTACGAGCAGTACTTC
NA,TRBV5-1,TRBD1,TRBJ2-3,CASREIVTGGSTDTQYF,TGCGCCAGCAGGGAAATTGTGACAGGGGGTAGCACAGATACGCAGTATTTT
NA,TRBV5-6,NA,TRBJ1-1,CASSLFPVGRTEAFF,TGTGCCAGCAGCTTGTTCCCGGTAGGGCGCACTGAAGCTTTCTTT
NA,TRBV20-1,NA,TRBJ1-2,CSARDWVRGHF,TGCAGTGCTAGAGATTGGGTGAGGGGACACTTC
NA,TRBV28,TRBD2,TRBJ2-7,CASSWDYYEQYF,TGTGCCAGCAGCTGGGACTACTACGAGCAGTACTTC
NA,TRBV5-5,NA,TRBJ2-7,CASSGRQAPYEQYF,TGTGCCAGCAGCGGGAGACAGGCCCCCTACGAGCAGTACTTC
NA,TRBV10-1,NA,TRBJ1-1,CASSESPLGTEAFF,TGCGCCAGCAGTGAGTCCCCATTGGGGACTGAAGCTTTCTTT
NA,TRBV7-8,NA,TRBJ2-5,CASSLVGQLYQETQYF,TGTGCCAGCAGCTTAGTTGGACAGCTGTACCAAGAGACCCAGTACTTC
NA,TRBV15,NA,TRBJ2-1,CATSRDLTGPPLYNEQFF,TGTGCCACCAGCAGAGATTTGACAGGCCCTCCACTATACAATGAGCAGTTCTTC
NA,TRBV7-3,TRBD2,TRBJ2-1,CASSSGTSNNEQFF,TGTGCCAGCAGCTCGGGGACTAGCAACAATGAGCAGTTCTTC
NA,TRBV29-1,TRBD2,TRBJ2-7,CSVYGTTYLGEQYF,TGCAGCGTTTACGGGACTACCTATCTGGGCGAGCAGTACTTC
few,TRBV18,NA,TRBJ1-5,CASSPGNSNQPQHF,TGTGCCAGCTCACCAGGGAATAGCAATCAGCCCCAGCATTTT
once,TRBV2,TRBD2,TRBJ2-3,CASSEARIAGGADTQYF,TGTGCCAGCAGTGAAGCGAGGATAGCGGGAGGAGCAGATACGCAGTATTTT
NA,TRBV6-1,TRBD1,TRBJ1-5,CASVGTASQQPQHF,TGTGCCAGCGTTGGGACAGCTTCCCAACAGCCCCAGCATTTT
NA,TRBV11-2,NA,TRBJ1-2,CASSTRQVEGYTF,TGTGCCAGCAGCACAAGACAGGTCGAGGGCTACACCTTC
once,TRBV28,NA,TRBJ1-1,CASILSPLNTEAFF,TGTGCCAGCATTCTTTCTCCACTGAACACTGAAGCTTTCTTT
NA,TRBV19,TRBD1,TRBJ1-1,CASSIEFDRAKARNTEAFF,TGTGCCAGTAGTATAGAATTCGACAGGGCGAAGGCGAGGAACACTGAAGCTTTCTTT
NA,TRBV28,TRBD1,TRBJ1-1,CASSSPGQGPGAEAFF,TGTGCCAGCAGTTCTCCGGGACAGGGACCCGGCGCTGAAGCTTTCTTT
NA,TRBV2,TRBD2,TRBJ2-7,CASSVPSGMSYEQYF,TGTGCCAGCAGTGTGCCTAGCGGGATGTCCTACGAGCAGTACTTC
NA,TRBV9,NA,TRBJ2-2,CASSVGGSGYDTGELFF,TGTGCCAGCAGCGTAGGGGGTTCGGGCTACGACACCGGGGAGCTGTTTTTT
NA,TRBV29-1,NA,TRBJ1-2,CSVQWGRVNYGYTF,TGCAGCGTCCAATGGGGGCGAGTCAACTATGGCTACACCTTC
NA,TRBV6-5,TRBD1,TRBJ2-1,CASKTTGGAYNEQFF,TGTGCCAGCAAAACTACAGGGGGAGCCTACAATGAGCAGTTCTTC
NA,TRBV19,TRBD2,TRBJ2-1,CASTPIRLAGKNYNEQFF,TGTGCCAGTACTCCTATCAGACTAGCGGGGAAAAACTACAATGAGCAGTTCTTC
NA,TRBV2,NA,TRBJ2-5,CASSPQETQYF,TGTGCCAGCAGCCCCCAAGAGACCCAGTACTTC